The clone carrying this TCR beta chain was seen a single time. Clones were sequenced by immunoSEQ multiplex PCR, and TCRdb holds only the in-frame ones, with some missing. The sample carries about 94,000 clones, roughly 91% recorded once. This sample was taken from a study of OX40 agonist ivuxolimab in advanced cancers. Germline-derived CDR1 and CDR2 are LNHDA and SQIVND (reference sequence). This CDR3 has 15 residues. The V gene end was trimmed by 6 bases and the J gene end by 5 bases; junction bases not matched to a gene: 8. This TCR derives from an adult with an advanced solid tumor such as melanoma, head and neck, liver or kidney cancer. The chain employs TRBV19 and TRBJ2-2; 8 bases are a match to TRBD1. The sample here was CD4+ or CD8+ T cells sorted from blood, taken in a trial of the OX40 agonist ivuxolimab. The chain's CDR3 is CASRSDRGGTGELFF. The DNA of the CDR3 is TGTGCCAGTAGGTCAGACAGGGGAGGTACCGGGGAGCTGTTTTTT.